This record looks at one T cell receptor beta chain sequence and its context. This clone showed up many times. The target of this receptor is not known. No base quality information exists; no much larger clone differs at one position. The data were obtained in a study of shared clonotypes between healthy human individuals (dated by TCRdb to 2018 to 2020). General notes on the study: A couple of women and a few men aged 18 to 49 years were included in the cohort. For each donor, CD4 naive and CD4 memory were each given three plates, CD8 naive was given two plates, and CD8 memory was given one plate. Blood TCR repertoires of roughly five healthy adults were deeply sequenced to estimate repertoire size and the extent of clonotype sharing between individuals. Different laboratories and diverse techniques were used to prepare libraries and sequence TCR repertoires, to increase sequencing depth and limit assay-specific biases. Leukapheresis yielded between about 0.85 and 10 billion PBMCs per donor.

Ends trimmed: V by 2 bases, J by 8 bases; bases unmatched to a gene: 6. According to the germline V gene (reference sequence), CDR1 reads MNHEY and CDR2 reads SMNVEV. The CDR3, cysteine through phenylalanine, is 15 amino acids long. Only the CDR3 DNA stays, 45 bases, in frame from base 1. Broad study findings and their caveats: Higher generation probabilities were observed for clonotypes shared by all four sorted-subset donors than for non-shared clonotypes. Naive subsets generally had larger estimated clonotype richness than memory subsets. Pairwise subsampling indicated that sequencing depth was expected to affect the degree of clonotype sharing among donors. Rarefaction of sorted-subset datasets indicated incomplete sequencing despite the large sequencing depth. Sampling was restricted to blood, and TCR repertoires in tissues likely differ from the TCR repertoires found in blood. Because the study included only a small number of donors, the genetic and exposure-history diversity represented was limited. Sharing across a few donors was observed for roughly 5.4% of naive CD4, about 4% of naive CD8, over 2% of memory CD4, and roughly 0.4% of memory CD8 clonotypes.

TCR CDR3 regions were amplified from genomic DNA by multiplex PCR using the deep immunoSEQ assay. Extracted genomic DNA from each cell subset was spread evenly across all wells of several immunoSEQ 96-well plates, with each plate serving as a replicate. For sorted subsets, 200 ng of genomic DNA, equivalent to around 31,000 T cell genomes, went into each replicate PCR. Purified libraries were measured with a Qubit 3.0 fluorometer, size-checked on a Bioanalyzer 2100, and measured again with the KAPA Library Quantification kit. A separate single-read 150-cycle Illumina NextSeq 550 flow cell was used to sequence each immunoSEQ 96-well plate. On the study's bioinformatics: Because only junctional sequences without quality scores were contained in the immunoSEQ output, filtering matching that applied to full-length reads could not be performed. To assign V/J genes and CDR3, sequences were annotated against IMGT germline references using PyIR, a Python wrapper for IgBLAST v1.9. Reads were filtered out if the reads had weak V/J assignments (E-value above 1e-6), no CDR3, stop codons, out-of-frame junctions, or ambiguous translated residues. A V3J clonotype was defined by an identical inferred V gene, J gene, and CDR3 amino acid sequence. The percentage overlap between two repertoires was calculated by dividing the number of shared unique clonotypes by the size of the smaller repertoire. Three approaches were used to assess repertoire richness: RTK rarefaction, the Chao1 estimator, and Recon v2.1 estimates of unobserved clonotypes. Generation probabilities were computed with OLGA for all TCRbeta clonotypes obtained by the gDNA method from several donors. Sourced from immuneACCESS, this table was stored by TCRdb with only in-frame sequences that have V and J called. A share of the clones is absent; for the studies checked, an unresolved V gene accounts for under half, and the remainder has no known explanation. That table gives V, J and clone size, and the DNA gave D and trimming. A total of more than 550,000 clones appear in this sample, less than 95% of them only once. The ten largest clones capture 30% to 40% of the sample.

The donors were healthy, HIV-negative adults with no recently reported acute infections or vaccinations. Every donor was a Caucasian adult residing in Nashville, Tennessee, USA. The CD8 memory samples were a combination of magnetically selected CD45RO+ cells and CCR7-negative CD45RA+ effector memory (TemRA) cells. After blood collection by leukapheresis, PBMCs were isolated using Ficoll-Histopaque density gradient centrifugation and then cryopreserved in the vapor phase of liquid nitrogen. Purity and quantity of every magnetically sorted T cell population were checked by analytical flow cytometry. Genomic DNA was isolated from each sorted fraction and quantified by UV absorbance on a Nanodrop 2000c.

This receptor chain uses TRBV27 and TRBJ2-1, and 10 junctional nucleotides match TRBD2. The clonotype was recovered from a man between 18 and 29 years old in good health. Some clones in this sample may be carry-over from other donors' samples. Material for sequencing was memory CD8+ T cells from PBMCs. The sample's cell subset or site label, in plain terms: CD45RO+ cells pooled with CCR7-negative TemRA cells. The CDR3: CASSLAASGSDEQFF. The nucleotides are TGTGCCAGCAGTTTAGCGGCTAGCGGGAGTGATGAGCAGTTCTTC.